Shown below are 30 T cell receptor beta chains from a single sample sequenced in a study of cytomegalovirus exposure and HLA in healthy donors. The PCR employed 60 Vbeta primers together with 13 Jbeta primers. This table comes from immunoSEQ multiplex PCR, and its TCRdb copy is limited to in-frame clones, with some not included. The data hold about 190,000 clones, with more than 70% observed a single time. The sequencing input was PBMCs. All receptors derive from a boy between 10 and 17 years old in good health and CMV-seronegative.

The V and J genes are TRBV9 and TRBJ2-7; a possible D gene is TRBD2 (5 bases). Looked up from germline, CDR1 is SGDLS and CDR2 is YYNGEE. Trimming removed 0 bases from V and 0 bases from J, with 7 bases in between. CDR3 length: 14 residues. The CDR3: CASSVEGSSYEQYF. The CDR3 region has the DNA TGTGCCAGCAGCGTAGAAGGGAGCTCCTACGAGCAGTACTTC.

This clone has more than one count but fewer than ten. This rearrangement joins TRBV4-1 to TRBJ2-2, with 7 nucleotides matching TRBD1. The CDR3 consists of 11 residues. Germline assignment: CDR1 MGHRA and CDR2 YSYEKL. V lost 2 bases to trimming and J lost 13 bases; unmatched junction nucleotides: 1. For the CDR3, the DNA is TGCGCCAGCAGCCAACGGGACAGGCTGTTTTTT. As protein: CASSQRDRLFF.

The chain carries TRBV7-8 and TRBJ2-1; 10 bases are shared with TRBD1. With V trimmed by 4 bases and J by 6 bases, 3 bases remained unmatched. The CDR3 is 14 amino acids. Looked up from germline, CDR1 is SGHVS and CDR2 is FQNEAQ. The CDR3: CASSSRDRGNEQFF. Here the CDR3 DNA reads TGTGCCAGCAGCTCCCGGGACAGGGGCAATGAGCAGTTCTTC.

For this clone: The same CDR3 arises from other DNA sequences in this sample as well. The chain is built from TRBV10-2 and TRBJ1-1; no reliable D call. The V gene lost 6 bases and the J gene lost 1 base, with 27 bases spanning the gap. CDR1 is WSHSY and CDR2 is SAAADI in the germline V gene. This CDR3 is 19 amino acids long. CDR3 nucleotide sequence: TGCGCCAGCAGCCAAGGACGGGGAGGAGGGATCCGTTCGAACACTGAAGCTTTCTTT. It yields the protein CASSQGRGGGIRSNTEAFF.

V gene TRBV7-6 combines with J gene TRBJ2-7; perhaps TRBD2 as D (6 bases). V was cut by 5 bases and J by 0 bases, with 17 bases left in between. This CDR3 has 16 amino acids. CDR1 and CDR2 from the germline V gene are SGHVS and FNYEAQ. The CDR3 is CASSELLAPSSYEQYF. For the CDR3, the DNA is TGTGCCAGCAGCGAACTTCTAGCGCCTAGCTCCTACGAGCAGTACTTC.

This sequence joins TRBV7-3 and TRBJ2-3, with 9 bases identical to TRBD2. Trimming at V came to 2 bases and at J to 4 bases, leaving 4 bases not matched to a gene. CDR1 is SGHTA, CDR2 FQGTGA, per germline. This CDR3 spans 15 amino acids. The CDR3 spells CASSLAGGPADTQYF. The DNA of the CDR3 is TGTGCCAGCAGCTTAGCGGGGGGGCCCGCAGATACGCAGTATTTT.

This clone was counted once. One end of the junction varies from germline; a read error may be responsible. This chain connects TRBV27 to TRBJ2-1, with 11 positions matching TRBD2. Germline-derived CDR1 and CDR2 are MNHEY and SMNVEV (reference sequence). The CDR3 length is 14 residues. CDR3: CASNLAGGPNEQFF. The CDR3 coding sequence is TGTGCCAGCAATTTAGCGGGGGGGCCTAATGAGCAGTTCTTC.

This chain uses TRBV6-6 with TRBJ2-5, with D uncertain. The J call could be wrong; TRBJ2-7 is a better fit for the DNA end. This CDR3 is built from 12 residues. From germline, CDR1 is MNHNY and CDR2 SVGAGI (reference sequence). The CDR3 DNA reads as TGTGCCAGCGGCAAGGTTAGCTACGAGCAGTACTTC. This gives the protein CASGKVSYEQYF.

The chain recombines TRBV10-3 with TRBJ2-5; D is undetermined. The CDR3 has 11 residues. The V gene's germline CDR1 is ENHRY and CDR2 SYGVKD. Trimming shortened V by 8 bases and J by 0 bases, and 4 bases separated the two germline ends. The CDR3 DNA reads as TGTGCCATCTCGTACCAAGAGACCCAGTACTTC. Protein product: CAISYQETQYF.

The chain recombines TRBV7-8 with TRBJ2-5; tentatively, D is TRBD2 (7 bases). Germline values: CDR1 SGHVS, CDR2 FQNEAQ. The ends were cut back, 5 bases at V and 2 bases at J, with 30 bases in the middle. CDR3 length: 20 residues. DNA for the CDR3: TGTGCCAGCAGCCAGGGGCGGGGGACGCGAAATCCCCCTGGACAAGAGACCCAGTACTTC. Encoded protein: CASSQGRGTRNPPGQETQYF.

In DNA, the CDR3 is TGTGCCACCAGCGCCCCGGTGAACACCGGGGAGCTGTTTTTT. It encodes CATSAPVNTGELFF. The rearrangement uses TRBV15 and TRBJ2-2; D not certain. Deletions cut 5 bases from V and 1 base from J, with 8 bases between. The CDR3 totals 14 residues. Germline V lookup: CDR1 LNHNV, CDR2 YYDKDF (reference sequence).

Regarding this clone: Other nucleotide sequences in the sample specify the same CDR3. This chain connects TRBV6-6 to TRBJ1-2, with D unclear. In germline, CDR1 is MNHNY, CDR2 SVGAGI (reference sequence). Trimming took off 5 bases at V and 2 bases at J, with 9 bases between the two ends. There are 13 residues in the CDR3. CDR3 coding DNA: TGTGCCAGCAGTCTAGGCCAGAACTATGGCTACACCTTC. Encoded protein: CASSLGQNYGYTF.

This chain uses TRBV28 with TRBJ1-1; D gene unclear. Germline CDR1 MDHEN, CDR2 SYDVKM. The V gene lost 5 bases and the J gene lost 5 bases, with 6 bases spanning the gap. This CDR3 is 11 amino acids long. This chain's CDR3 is CASSPRTEAFF. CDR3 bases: TGTGCCAGCAGTCCTCGTACTGAAGCTTTCTTT.

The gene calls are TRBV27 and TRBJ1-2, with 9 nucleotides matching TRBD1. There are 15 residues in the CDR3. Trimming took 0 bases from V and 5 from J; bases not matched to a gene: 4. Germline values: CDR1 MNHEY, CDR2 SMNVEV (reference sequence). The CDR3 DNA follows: TGTGCCAGCAGTTTATCGGGGACAGGGTTGTATGGCTACACCTTC. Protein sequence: CASSLSGTGLYGYTF.

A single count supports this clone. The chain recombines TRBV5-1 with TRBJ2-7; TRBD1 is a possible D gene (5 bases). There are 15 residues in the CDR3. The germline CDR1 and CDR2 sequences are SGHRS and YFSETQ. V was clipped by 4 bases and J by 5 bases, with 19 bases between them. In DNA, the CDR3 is TGCGCCAGCAGCCCTGAGCAGGGCGTGAAGAACGAGCAGTACTTC. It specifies CASSPEQGVKNEQYF.

The CDR3 DNA reads TGTGCCAGCAACTATCGGGAAAACACTGAAGCTTTCTTT. Residues: CASNYRENTEAFF. The rearrangement links TRBV6-5 to TRBJ1-1; D gene uncertain. Looked up from germline, CDR1 is MNHEY and CDR2 is SVGAGI. V was shortened by 7 bases and J by 2 bases, with 11 bases between the two germline ends. The CDR3 length is 13 residues.

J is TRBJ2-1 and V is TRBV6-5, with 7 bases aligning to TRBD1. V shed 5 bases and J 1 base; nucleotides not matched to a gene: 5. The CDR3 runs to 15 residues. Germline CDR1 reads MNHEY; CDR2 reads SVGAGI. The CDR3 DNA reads TGTGCCAGCAGTCCCCGGGACAGTTCCTACAATGAGCAGTTCTTC. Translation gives CASSPRDSSYNEQFF.

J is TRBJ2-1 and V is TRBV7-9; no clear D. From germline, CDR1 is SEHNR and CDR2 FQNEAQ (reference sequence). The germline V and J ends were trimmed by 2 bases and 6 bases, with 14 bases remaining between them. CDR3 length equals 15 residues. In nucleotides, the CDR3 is TGTGCCAGCAGCTTATCCCCCGTCGCAGTCAATGAGCAGTTCTTC. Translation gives CASSLSPVAVNEQFF.

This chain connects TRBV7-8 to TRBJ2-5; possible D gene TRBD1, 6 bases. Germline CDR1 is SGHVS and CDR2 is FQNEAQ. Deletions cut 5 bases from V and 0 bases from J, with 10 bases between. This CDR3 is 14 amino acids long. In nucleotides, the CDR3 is TGTGCCAGCAGCACCTACAGGGACCAAGAGACCCAGTACTTC. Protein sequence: CASSTYRDQETQYF.

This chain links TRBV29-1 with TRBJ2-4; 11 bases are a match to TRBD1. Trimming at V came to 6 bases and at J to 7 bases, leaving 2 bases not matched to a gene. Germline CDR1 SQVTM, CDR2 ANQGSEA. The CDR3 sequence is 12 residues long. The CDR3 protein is CSVGTGGNIQYF. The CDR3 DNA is TGCAGCGTCGGGACAGGGGGGAACATTCAGTACTTC. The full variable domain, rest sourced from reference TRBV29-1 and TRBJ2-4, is SAVISQKPSRDICQRGTSLTIQCQVDSQVTMMFWYRQQPGQSLTLIATANQGSEATYESGFVIDKFPISRPNLTFSTLTVSNMSPEDSSIYLCSVGTGGNIQYFGAGTRLSVL.

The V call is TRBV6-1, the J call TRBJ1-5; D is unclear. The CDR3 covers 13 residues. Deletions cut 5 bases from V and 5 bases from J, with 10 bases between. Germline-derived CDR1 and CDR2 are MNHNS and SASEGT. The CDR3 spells CASSPYSYQPQHF. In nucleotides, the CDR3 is TGTGCCAGCAGTCCATACAGTTATCAGCCCCAGCATTTT.

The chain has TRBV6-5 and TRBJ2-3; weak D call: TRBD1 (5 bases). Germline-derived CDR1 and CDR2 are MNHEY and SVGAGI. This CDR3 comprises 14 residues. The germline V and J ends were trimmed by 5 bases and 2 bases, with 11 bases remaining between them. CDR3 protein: CASSPTGYTDTQYF. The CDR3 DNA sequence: TGTGCCAGCAGTCCTACAGGATACACAGATACGCAGTATTTT.

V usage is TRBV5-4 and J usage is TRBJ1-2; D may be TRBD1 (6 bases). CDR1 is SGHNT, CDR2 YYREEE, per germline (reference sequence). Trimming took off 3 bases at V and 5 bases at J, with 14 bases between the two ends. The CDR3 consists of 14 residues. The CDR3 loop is CASSSTGTVYGYTF. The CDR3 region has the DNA TGTGCCAGCAGCTCCACAGGGACGGTGTATGGCTACACCTTC.

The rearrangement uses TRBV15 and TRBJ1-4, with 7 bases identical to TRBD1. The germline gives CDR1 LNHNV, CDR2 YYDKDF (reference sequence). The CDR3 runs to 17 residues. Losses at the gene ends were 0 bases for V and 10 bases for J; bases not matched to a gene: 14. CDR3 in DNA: TGTGCCACCAGCAGAGAGGGCGGGACAGCGGCTCTGGGAAAACTGTTTTTT. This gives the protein CATSREGGTAALGKLFF. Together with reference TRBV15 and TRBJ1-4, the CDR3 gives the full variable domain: DAMVIQNPRYQVTQFGKPVTLSCSQTLNHNVMYWYQQKSSQAPKLLFHYYDKDFNNEADTPDNFQSRRPNTSFCFLDIRSPGLGDTAMYLCATSREGGTAALGKLFFGSGTQLSVL.

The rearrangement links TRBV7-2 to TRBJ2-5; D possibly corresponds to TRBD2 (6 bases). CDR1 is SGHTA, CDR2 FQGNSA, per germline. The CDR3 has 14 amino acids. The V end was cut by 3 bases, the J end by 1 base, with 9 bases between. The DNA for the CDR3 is TGTGCCAGCAGCTTTCTAGCGACCCAAGAGACCCAGTACTTC. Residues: CASSFLATQETQYF. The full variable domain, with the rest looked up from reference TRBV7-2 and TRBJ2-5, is GAGVSQSPSNKVTEKGKDVELRCDPISGHTALYWYRQSLGQGLEFLIYFQGNSAPDKSGLPSDRFSAERTGGSVSTLTIQRTQQEDSAVYLCASSFLATQETQYFGPGTRLLVL.

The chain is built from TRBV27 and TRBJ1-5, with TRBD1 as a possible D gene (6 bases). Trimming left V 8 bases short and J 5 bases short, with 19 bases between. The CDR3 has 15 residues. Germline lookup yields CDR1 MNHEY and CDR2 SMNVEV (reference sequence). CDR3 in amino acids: CASGGLGTPDQPQHF. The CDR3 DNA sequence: TGTGCCAGCGGCGGCCTCGGGACACCAGATCAGCCCCAGCATTTT.

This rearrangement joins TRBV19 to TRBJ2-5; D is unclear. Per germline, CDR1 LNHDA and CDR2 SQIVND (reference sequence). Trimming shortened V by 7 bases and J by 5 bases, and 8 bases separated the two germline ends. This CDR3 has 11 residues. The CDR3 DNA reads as TGTGCCAGTAAGATCAGGGAGACCCAGTACTTC. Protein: CASKIRETQYF.

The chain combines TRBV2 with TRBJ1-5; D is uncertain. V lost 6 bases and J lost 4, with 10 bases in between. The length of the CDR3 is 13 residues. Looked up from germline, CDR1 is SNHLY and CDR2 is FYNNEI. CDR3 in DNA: TGTGCCAGCAGGCAATTCGGGAATCAGCCCCAGCATTTT. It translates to CASRQFGNQPQHF.

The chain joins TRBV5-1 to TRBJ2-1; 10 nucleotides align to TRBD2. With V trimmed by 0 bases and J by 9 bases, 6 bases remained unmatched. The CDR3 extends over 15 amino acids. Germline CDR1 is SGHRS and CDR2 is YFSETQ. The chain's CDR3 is CASSLVSGRLSEQFF. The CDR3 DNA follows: TGCGCCAGCAGCTTGGTTAGCGGGAGGCTAAGTGAGCAGTTCTTC.

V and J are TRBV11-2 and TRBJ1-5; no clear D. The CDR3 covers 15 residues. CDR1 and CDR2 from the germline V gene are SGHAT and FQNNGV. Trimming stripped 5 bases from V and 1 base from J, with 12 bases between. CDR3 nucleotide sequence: TGTGCCAGCAGCGTGGGCCCGGGAAGCAATCAGCCCCAGCATTTT. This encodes CASSVGPGSNQPQHF. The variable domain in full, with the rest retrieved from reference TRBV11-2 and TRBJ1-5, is EAGVAQSPRYKIIEKRQSVAFWCNPISGHATLYWYQQILGQGPKLLIQFQNNGVVDDSQLPKDRFSAERLKGVDSTLKIQPAKLEDSAVYLCASSVGPGSNQPQHFGDGTRLSIL.